This TCR beta chain was retrieved from a study of human T cells and chemical hapten exposure. Unfractionated whole blood yielded total RNA. Germline V gives CDR1 LGHNA, CDR2 YSLEER. V lost 0 bases and J lost 4, with 14 bases in between. The CDR3 covers 16 residues. TCRdb analysed the 5' RACE reads with MiXCR anew, one entry per CDR3 protein. The table includes over 70,000 distinct CDR3 sequences, around a sixth detected once. This clonotype has only a few counts. This sequence joins TRBV4-3 and TRBJ2-3, with a weak D call TRBD2 (7 bases). This clonotype originated in a female donor in good health. CDR3 amino acids: CASSQDGRGGADTQYF. In DNA, the CDR3 is TGCGCCAGCAGCCAAGATGGAAGGGGGGGCGCAGATACGCAGTATTTT.